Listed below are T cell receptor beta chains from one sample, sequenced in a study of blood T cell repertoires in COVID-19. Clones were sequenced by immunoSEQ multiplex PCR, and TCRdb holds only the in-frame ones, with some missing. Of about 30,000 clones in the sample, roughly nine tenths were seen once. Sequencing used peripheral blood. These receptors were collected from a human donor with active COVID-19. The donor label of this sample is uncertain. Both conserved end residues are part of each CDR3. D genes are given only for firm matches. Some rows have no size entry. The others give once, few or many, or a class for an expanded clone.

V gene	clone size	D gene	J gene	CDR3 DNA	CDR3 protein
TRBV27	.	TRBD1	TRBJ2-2	TGTGCCAGCAGCGGACAGGGGGTTCCCACCGGGGAGCTGTTTTTT	CASSGQGVPTGELFF
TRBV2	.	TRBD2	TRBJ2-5	TGTGCCAGCAGTGAAAGGCGGGGGAGACGAGAGACCCAGTACTTC	CASSERRGRRETQYF
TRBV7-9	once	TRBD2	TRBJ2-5	TGTGCCAGCAGCTCCTTTTGGACTAGCGGGGTGAACGTGGCCCAGTACTTC	CASSSFWTSGVNVAQYF
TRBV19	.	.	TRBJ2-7	TGTGCCAGTAGCCCGGGCAGGGGCCCATACGAGCAGTACTTC	CASSPGRGPYEQYF
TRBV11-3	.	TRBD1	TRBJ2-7	TGTGCCAGCAGCATAGGGACAGGCACCGAGCAGTACTTC	CASSIGTGTEQYF
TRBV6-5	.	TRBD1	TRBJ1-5	TGTGCCAGCAGTTACTCCGGGGGACAGCTAGGTCAGCCCCAGCATTTT	CASSYSGGQLGQPQHF
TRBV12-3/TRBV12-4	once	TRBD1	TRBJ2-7	TGTGCCAGCAGTTCGGGACAGCTATACGAGCAGTACTTC	CASSSGQLYEQYF
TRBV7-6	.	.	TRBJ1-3	TGTGCCAGCAGCTTAGCGCCTCAGGGGTCAGGAAACACCATATATTTT	CASSLAPQGSGNTIYF
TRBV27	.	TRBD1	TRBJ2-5	TGTGCCAGCAGCCTTCAAATTCGACAGGGAAGGTTTGCAGAGACCCAGTACTTC	CASSLQIRQGRFAETQYF
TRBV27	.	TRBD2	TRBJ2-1	TGTGCCAGCAGTTTAAGTCTAGCGGGAGGTTATGAGCAGTTCTTC	CASSLSLAGGYEQFF
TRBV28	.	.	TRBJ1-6	TGTGCCAGCAGTTTAGGCCAGGGGAATTCACCCCTCCACTTT	CASSLGQGNSPLHF
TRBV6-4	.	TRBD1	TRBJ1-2	TGTGCCAGCAGTGACTCTGGGACAGGGGGTGAGGGCTACACCTTC	CASSDSGTGGEGYTF
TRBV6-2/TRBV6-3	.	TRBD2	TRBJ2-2	TGTGCCAGCAGTTTCACCGGGACTAGCGGGGGCCGCAACACCGGGGAGCTGTTTTTT	CASSFTGTSGGRNTGELFF
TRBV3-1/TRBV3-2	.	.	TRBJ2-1	TGTGCCAGCAGCCAAGGCGGGGTTGACAATGAGCAGTTCTTC	CASSQGGVDNEQFF
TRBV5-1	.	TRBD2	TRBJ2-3	TGCGCCAGCAGCTTTGGGACTAGCGGGACTAGCACAGATACGCAGTATTTT	CASSFGTSGTSTDTQYF
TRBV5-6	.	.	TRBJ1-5	TGTGCCAGCAGCTTGGGGCAATTTCAGCCCCAGCATTTT	CASSLGQFQPQHF
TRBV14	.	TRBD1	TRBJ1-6	TGTGCCAGCAGCCTACGACAGGGGGCAAACTCACCCCTCCACTTT	CASSLRQGANSPLHF
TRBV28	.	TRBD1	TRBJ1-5	TGTGCCAGCAGTTTACGCAGGGGGCGCAATCAGCCCCAGCATTTT	CASSLRRGRNQPQHF
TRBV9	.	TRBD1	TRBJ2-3	TGTGCCAGCAGCGTAGGAGGGGGCGGGACAGATACGCAGTATTTT	CASSVGGGGTDTQYF
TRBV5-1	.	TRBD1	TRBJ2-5	TGCGCCAGCAGCTTGAGTAGCGAGGGGGCCCAAGAGACCCAGTACTTC	CASSLSSEGAQETQYF
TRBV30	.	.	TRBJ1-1	TGTGCCTGGAGTGTATCTGAGGGGAGGTCTGAAGCTTTCTTT	CAWSVSEGRSEAFF
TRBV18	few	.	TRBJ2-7	TGTGCCAGCTCACTGAGTCCCTCCTACGAGCAGTACTTC	CASSLSPSYEQYF
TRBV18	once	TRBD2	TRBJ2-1	TGTGCATCATGGGCAATAGCGGGGGTTCCCGGCTCCTACAATGAGCAGTTCTTC	CASWAIAGVPGSYNEQFF
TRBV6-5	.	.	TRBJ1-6	TGTGCCAGCAGTTCGGGAGGACCAAATTCACCCCTCCACTTT	CASSSGGPNSPLHF
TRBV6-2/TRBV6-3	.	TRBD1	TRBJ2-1	TGTGCCAGCAGCCCCCCCAGGACAGGGGGACATGAGCAGTTCTTC	CASSPPRTGGHEQFF
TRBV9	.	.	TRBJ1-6	TGTGCCAGCAGCGCACTCGGACAGTACACCTATAATTCACCCCTCCACTTT	CASSALGQYTYNSPLHF
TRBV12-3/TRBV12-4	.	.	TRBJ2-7	TGTGCCAGCAGTTTAACATTCCTAGGCGAGCAGTACTTC	CASSLTFLGEQYF
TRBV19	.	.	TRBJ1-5	TGTGCCAGTAGTGGAGTCCTTAGCAATCAGCCCCAGCATTTT	CASSGVLSNQPQHF
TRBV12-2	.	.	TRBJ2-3	TGTGCAAGTCGCTTAGGAAACAGGGTTGCAGATACGCAGTATTTT	CASRLGNRVADTQYF
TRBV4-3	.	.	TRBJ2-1	TGCGCCAGCAGCCAAGACTCTAGAGGGAATGAGCAGTTCTTC	CASSQDSRGNEQFF
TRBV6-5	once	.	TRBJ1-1	TGTGCCACGAGGTCCTTGGGAGCTTTCTTT	CATRSLGAFF
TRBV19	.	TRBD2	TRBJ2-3	TGTGCCAGTAGTGACCGAGTTTCTAGCGGGGGGACAGATACGCAGTATTTT	CASSDRVSSGGTDTQYF
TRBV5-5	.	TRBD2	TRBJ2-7	TGTGCCAGCAGCTTGGCAGGACTAGCCTTGAATGTCCCCTACGAGCAGTACTTC	CASSLAGLALNVPYEQYF
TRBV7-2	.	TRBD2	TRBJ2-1	TGTGCCAGCAGCTCTTCACTAGCGGGAGGCTTCAATGAGCAGTTCTTC	CASSSSLAGGFNEQFF
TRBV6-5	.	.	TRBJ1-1	TGTGCCAGCAGCGTCGGGGAGGGGGGCACTGAAGCTTTCTTT	CASSVGEGGTEAFF
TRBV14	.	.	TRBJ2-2	TGTGCCAGCAGCCCACTGGCCGGGGAGCTGTTTTTT	CASSPLAGELFF
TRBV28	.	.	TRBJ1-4	TGTGCCAGCAGGACGGGGGTCCGTGAAAAACTGTTTTTT	CASRTGVREKLFF
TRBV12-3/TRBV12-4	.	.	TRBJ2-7	TGTGCCAGCAGTTTTGGCTTATCCTACGAGCAGTACTTC	CASSFGLSYEQYF
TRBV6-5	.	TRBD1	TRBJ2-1	TGTGCCAGCAGTTACGGGACAGGGGGCTACAATGAGCAGTTCTTC	CASSYGTGGYNEQFF
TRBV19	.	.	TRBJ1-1	TGTGCCAGTAGTATGGGCCCCGGTGAAGCTTTCTTT	CASSMGPGEAFF
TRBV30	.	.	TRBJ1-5	TGTGCCTGGAGTGCGCTAGGGAGGGGCAATCAGCCCCAGCATTTT	CAWSALGRGNQPQHF
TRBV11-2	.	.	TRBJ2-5	TGTGCCAGCAGCTTAACAGGGGGGGGCTTAGAGACCCAGTACTTC	CASSLTGGGLETQYF
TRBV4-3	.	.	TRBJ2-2	TGCGCCAGCAGCCAGGGCTCGCTCAACACCGGGGAGCTGTTTTTT	CASSQGSLNTGELFF
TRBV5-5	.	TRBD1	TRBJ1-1	TGTGCCAGCAGCTTGGGAGTCCAGGGGGCTAACACTGAAGCTTTCTTT	CASSLGVQGANTEAFF
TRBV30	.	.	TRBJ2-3	TGTGCCTGGAGGGCCTTACTAGGAAGCACAGATACGCAGTATTTT	CAWRALLGSTDTQYF
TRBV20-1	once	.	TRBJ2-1	TGCAGTGCTACGACCGCGGCCGAGCAGTTCTTC	CSATTAAEQFF
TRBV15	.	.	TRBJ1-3	TGTGCCACCAGCAGAGACGGCTCTGGAAACACCATATATTTT	CATSRDGSGNTIYF
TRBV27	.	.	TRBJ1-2	TGTGCCAGCAGTTTATCGGGGGGAAACTATGGCTACACCTTC	CASSLSGGNYGYTF
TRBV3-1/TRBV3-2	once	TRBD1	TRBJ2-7	TGTGCCAGCAGCCAGGGGACAGTTCCTTCCTACGAGCAGTACTTC	CASSQGTVPSYEQYF
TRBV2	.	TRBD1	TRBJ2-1	TGTGCCAGCAGTGACGGGACAGGGGGGGTCAATGAGCAGTTCTTC	CASSDGTGGVNEQFF
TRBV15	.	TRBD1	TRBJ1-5	TGTGCCACCAGCCCTGACAGGGAGTCTTCCCTCAATCAGCCCCAGCATTTT	CATSPDRESSLNQPQHF
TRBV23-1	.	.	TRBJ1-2	TGCGCCAGCAGTCACAAACGGTATGGCTACACCTTC	CASSHKRYGYTF
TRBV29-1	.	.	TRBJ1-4	TGCAGCGTTGCGGCGCCGGGACGGGAGGAGGAAAAACTGTTTTTT	CSVAAPGREEEKLFF
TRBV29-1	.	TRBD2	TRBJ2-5	TGCAGCGTTGATTTCGGGGGAGGGGAGACCCAGTACTTC	CSVDFGGGETQYF
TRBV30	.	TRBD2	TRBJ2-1	TGTGCCTGGATGCTAGCGGGGGGAGCTGAGCAGTTCTTC	CAWMLAGGAEQFF
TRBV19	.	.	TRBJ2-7	TGTGCCAGTAGTATAGGGCTAGGAGTGAGCGAGCAGTACTTC	CASSIGLGVSEQYF
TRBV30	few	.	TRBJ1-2	TGTGCCTGTTTTGATCTAGCAGGACCCCTTACTAACTATGGCTACACCTTC	CACFDLAGPLTNYGYTF